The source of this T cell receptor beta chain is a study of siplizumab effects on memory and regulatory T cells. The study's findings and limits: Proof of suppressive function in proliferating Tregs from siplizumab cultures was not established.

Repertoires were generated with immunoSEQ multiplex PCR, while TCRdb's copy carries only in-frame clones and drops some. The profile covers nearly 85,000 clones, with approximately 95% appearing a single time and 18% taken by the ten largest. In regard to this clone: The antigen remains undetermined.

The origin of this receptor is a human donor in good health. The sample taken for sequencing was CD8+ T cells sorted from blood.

The CDR3: CATSLGGENNEQFF. The CDR3 DNA follows: TGTGCCACCAGCCTAGGTGGGGAGAACAATGAGCAGTTCTTC. This chain connects TRBV15 to TRBJ2-1, with D possibly being TRBD2 (5 bases). Germline CDR1 is LNHNV and CDR2 is YYDKDF (reference sequence). This CDR3 region has 14 residues. With 5 bases removed from V and 5 bases from J, the gap between germline ends came to 13 bases.